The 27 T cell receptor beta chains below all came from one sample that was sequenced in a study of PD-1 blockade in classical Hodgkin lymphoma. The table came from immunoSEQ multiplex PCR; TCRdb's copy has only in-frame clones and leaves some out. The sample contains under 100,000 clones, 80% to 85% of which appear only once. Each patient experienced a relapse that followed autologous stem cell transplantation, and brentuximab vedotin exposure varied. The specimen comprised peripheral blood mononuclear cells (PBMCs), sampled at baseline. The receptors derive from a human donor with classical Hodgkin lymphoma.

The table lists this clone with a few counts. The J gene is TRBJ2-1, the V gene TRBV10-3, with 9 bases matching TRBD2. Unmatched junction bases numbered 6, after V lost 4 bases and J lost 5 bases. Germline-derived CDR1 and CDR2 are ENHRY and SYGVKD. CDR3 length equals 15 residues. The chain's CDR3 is CAISVREGLNNEQFF. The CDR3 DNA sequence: TGTGCCATCAGTGTGCGGGAGGGCCTAAACAATGAGCAGTTCTTC.

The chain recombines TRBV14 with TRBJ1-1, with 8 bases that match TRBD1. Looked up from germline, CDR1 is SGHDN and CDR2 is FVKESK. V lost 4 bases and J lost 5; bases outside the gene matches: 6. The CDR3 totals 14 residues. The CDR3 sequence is CASSLLQGETEAFF. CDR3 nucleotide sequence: TGTGCCAGCAGCCTACTACAGGGGGAAACTGAAGCTTTCTTT.

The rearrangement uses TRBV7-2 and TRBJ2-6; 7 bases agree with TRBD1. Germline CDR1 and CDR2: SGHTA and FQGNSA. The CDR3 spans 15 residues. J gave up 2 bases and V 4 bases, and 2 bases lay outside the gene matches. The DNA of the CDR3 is TGTGCCAGCAGCTCAGACAGGGCTGGGGCCAACGTCCTGACTTTC. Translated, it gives CASSSDRAGANVLTF. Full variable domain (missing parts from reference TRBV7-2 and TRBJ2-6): GAGVSQSPSNKVTEKGKDVELRCDPISGHTALYWYRQSLGQGLEFLIYFQGNSAPDKSGLPSDRFSAERTGGSVSTLTIQRTQQEDSAVYLCASSSDRAGANVLTFGAGSRLTVL.

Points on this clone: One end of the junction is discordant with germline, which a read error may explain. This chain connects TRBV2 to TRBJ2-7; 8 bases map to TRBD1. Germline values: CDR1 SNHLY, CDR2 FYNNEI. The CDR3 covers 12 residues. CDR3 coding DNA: TGTGCCAGCAGTGGGACAGGGAGGCCGCCTTTCTTC. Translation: CASSGTGRPPFF.

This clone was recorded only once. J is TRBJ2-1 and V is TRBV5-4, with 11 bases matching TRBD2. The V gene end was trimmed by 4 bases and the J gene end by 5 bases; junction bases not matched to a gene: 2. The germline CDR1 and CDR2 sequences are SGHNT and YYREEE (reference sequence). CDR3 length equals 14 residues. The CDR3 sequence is CASSATSGNNEQFF. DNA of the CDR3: TGTGCCAGCAGCGCGACTAGCGGGAACAATGAGCAGTTCTTC. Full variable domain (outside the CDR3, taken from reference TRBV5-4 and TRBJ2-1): ETGVTQSPTHLIKTRGQQVTLRCSSQSGHNTVSWYQQALGQGPQFIFQYYREEENGRGNFPPRFSGLQFPNYSSELNVNALELDDSALYLCASSATSGNNEQFFGPGTRLTVL.

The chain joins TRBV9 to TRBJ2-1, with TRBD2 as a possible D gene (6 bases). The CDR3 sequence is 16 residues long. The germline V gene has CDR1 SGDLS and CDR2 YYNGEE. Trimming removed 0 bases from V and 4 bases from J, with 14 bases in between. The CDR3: CASSVVAGTGYNEQFF. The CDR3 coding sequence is TGTGCCAGCAGCGTAGTGGCTGGGACTGGTTACAATGAGCAGTTCTTC.

The CDR3 DNA reads as TGCGCCAGCAGGCTTGGTGGGACTACTAGCTACGAGCAGTACTTC. This codes for CASRLGGTTSYEQYF. This chain connects TRBV5-1 to TRBJ2-5, with TRBD2 identical over 7 bases. The J call may not be correct, given that the DNA end is closer to TRBJ2-7. The CDR3 is made up of 15 amino acids. The germline gives CDR1 SGHRS, CDR2 YFSETQ.

CDR3 in amino acids: CASTPGSLAKNIQYF. Here the CDR3 DNA reads TGTGCCAGCACACCGGGCAGCTTGGCCAAAAACATTCAGTACTTC. The rearrangement uses TRBV11-2 and TRBJ2-4; D unresolved. V lost 7 bases to trimming and J lost 1 base, with 14 bases between them. Per germline, CDR1 SGHAT and CDR2 FQNNGV. The CDR3 spans 15 residues.

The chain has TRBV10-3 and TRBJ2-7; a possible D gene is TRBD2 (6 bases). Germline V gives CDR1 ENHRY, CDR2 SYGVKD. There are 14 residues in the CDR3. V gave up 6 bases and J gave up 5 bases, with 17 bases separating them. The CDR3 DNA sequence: TGTGCCATCAGGGCTGGGACGCGGGGCCACGAGCAGTACTTC. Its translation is CAIRAGTRGHEQYF.

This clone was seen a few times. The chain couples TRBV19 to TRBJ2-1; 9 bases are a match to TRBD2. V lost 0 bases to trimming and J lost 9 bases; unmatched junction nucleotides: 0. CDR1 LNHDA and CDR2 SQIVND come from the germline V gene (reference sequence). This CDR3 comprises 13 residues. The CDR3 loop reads CASSIDSGGEQFF. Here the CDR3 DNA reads TGTGCCAGTAGTATAGATAGCGGGGGTGAGCAGTTCTTC.

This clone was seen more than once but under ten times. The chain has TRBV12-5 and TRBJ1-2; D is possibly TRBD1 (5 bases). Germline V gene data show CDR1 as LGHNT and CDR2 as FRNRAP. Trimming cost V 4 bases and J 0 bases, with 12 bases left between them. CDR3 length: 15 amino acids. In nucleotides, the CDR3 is TGTGCTAGTGGTTCACCCGGGGGAGCTAACTATGGCTACACCTTC. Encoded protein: CASGSPGGANYGYTF.

The CDR3 loop reads CSVEVNYQETQYF. The CDR3 coding sequence is TGCAGCGTTGAAGTGAATTACCAAGAGACCCAGTACTTC. J is TRBJ2-5 and V is TRBV29-1, with D unresolved. Trimming took off 1 base at V and 0 bases at J, with 6 bases between the two ends. CDR3 size: 13 residues. Germline values: CDR1 SQVTM, CDR2 ANQGSEA.

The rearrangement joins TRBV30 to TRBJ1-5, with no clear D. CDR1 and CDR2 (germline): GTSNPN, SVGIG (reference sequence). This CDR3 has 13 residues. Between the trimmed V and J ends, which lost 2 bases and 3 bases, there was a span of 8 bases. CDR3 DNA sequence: TGTGCCTGGAGTCAGGCAGTCAATCAGCCCCAGCATTTT. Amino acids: CAWSQAVNQPQHF.

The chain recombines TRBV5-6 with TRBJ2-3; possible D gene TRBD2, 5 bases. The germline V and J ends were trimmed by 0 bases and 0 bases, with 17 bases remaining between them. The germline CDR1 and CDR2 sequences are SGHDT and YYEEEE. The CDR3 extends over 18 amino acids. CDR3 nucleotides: TGTGCCAGCAGCTTGGAAGTGGGCGGGCATACGAGCACAGATACGCAGTATTTT. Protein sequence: CASSLEVGGHTSTDTQYF.

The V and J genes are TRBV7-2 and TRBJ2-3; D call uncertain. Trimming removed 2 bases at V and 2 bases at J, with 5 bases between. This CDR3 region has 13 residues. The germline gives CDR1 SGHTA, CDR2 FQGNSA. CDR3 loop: CASSLRPTDTQYF. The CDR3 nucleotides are TGTGCCAGCAGCTTAAGGCCCACAGATACGCAGTATTTT.

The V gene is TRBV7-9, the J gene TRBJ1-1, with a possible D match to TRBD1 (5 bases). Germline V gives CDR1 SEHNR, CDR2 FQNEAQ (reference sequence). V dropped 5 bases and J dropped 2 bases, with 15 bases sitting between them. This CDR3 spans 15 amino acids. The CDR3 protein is CASSGGWRANTEAFF. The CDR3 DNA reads TGTGCCAGCAGCGGGGGGTGGAGGGCCAACACTGAAGCTTTCTTT.

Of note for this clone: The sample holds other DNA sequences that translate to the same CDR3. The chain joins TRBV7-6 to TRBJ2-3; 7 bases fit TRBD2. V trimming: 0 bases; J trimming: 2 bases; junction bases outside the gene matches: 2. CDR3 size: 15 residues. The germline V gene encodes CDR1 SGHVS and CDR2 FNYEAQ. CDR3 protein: CASSLAGGSTDTQYF. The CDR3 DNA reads TGTGCCAGCAGCTTAGCGGGAGGGTCCACAGATACGCAGTATTTT. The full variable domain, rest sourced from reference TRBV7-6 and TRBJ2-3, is GAGVSQSPRYKVTKRGQDVALRCDPISGHVSLYWYRQALGQGPEFLTYFNYEAQQDKSGLPNDRFSAERPEGSISTLTIQRTEQRDSAMYRCASSLAGGSTDTQYFGPGTRLTVL.

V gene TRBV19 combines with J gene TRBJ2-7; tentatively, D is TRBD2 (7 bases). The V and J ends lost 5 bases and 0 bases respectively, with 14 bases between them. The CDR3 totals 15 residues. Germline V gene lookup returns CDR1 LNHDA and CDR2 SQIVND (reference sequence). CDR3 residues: CASSSRGAVSYEQYF. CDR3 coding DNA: TGTGCCAGTAGTTCCCGGGGGGCGGTCTCCTACGAGCAGTACTTC.

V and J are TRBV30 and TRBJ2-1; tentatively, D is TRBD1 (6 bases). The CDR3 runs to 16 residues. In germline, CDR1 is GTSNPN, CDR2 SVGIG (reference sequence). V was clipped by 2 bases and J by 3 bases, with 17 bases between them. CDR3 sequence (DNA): TGTGCCTGGAGTCCACTACAGGGATTTCTCTACAATGAGCAGTTCTTC. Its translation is CAWSPLQGFLYNEQFF.

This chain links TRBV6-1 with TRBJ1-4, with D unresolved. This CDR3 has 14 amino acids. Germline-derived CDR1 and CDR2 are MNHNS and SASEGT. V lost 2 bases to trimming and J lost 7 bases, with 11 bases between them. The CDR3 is CASSESPRGEKLFF. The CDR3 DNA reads TGTGCCAGCAGTGAATCCCCCCGAGGTGAAAAACTGTTTTTT.

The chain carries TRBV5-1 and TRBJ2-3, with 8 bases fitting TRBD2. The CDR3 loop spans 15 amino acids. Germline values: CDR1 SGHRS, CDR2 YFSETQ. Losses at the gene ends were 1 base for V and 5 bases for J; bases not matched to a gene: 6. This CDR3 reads CASSLTGTREDTQYF. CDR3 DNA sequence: TGCGCCAGCAGCTTGACTGGGACTAGAGAAGATACGCAGTATTTT.

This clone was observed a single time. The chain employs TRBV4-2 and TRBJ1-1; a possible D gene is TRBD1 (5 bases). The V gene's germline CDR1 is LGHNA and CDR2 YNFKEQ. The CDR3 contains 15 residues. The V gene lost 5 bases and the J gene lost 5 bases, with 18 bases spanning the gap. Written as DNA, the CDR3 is TGTGCCAGCAGCTTGGGGGGGACTCATGGGACTGAAGCTTTCTTT. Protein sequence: CASSLGGTHGTEAFF.

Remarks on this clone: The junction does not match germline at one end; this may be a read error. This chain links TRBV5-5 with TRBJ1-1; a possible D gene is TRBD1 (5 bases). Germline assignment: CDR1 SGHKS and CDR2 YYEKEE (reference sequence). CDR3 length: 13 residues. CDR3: CASSLGENTEAFF. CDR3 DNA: TGTGCCAGCAGTTTGGGGGAGAACACTGAAGCTTTCTTT.

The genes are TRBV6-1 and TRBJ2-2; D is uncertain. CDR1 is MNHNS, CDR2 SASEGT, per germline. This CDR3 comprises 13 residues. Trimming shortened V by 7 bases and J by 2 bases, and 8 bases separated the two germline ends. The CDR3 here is CASTRANTGELFF. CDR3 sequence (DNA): TGTGCCAGCACACGGGCTAACACCGGGGAGCTGTTTTTT.

The CDR3 region has the DNA TGTGCCAGCAGCTTAGGTGTAACCGGGAGGGAGACCCAGTACTTC. Translated, it gives CASSLGVTGRETQYF. This chain connects TRBV7-6 to TRBJ2-5; 7 bases are a match to TRBD2. The CDR3 runs 15 residues. CDR1 is SGHVS, CDR2 FNYEAQ, per germline. The J segment lost 5 bases and the V segment lost 1 base, leaving 7 bases of the junction unmatched.

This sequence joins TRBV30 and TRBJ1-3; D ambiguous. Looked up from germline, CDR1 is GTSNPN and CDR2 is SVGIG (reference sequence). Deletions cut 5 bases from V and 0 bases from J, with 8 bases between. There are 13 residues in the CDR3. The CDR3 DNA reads TGTGCCTGGTCCGTCTCCTCTGGAAACACCATATATTTT. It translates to CAWSVSSGNTIYF.

The CDR3 coding sequence is TGTGCCACCAGCCAAGGGACTAGCGGGCCTAGAAATGAGCAGTTCTTC. It translates to CATSQGTSGPRNEQFF. The genes are TRBV15 and TRBJ2-1, with 12 bases matching TRBD2. The length of the CDR3 is 16 residues. Germline trimming cut 5 bases from V and 7 bases from J; bases unmatched to any gene: 9. Germline CDR1 LNHNV, CDR2 YYDKDF (reference sequence).